The source of this T cell receptor beta chain is a study of cytomegalovirus exposure and HLA in healthy donors. Whole-study findings and limits: The listing of roughly 160 TCR beta chains classed them as cytomegalovirus-associated. The authors confirmed in vitro that three CMV-associated chains were specific for CMV antigens. Reportedly, cytomegalovirus status was diagnosed with high sensitivity and specificity.

TCRdb keeps only in-frame clones here, not all; method: immunoSEQ multiplex PCR. This sample yields fewer than 250,000 clones, of which approximately 90% are seen a single time; 2.6% belongs to the top ten. These donors were members of the roughly 120-subject validation cohort, a group separate from the approximately 620-subject first cohort. The CDR3 covers 14 residues. The V gene end was trimmed by 4 bases and the J gene end by 5 bases; junction bases not matched to a gene: 3. CDR1 and CDR2 (germline): LGHNA, YSLEER. About this clone itself: Its antigen is not known.

This chain connects TRBV4-3 to TRBJ2-2; 8 nucleotides match TRBD1. This TCR was sampled from a man in his late teens or twenties in good health and CMV-seronegative. Specimen: PBMCs. Written as DNA, the CDR3 is TGCGCCAGCAGCCCACACAGGGGGACCGGGGAGCTGTTTTTT. Protein: CASSPHRGTGELFF.